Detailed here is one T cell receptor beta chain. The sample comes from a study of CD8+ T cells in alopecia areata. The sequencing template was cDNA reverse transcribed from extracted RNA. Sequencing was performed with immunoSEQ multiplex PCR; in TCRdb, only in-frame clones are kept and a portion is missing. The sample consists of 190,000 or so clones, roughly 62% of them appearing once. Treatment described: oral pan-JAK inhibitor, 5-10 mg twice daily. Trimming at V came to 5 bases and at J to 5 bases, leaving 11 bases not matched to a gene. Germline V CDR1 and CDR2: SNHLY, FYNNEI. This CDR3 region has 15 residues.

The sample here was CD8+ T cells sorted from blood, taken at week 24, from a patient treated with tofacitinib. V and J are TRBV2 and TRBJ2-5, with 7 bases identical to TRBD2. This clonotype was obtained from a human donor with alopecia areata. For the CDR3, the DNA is TGTGCCAGCAGTTCCGACCTGGGAGGGGCGGAGACCCAGTACTTC. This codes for CASSSDLGGAETQYF.